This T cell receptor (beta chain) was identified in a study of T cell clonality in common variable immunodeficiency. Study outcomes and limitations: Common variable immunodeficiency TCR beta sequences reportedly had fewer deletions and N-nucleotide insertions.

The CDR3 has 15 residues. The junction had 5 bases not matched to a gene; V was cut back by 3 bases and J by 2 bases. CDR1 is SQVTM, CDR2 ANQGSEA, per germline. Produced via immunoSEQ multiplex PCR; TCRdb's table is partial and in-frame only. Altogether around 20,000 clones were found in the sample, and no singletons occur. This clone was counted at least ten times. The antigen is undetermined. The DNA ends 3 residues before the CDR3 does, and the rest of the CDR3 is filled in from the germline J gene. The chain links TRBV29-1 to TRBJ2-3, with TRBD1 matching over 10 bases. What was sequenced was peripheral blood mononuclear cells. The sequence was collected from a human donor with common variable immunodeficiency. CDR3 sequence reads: CSVEGQGTTTDTQYF. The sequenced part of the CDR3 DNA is TGCAGCGTTGAGGGACAGGGGACTACCACAGATACG.